Each of the 3 T cell receptor beta chains below was sequenced from the same sample in a study of PD-1 blockade in classical Hodgkin lymphoma. Here immunoSEQ multiplex PCR was the method, and the copy in TCRdb shows in-frame clones only, minus some. The sample comprises about 63,000 clones, 88% of which are singletons, and 5.4% rests with the top ten. All trial patients relapsed after autologous stem cell transplantation. The specimen was peripheral blood mononuclear cells (PBMCs), collected before the second cycle of nivolumab. All receptors come from a human donor with classical Hodgkin lymphoma.

By sample fraction, this clone is medium-sized. The CDR3 here is CAISEQNQPQHF. The CDR3 DNA is TGTGCCATCAGTGAGCAAAATCAGCCCCAGCATTTT. The rearrangement uses TRBV10-3 and TRBJ1-5; unclear D gene. The CDR3 is made up of 12 amino acids. The germline V gene encodes CDR1 ENHRY and CDR2 SYGVKD. Between the trimmed V and J ends, which lost 2 bases and 4 bases, there was a span of 3 bases.

The chain recombines TRBV5-1 with TRBJ2-1, with TRBD2 identical over 10 bases. With 0 bases clipped from V and 0 bases from J, the junction kept 3 bases outside the gene matches. The CDR3 totals 17 residues. In germline, CDR1 is SGHRS, CDR2 YFSETQ. CDR3 in DNA: TGCGCCAGCAGCTTGGGTATAGCGGGGGGCTCCTACAATGAGCAGTTCTTC. It translates to CASSLGIAGGSYNEQFF.

The chain carries TRBV29-1 and TRBJ2-7; D call uncertain. This CDR3 has 15 residues. Germline-derived CDR1 and CDR2 are SQVTM and ANQGSEA. Trimming cost V 2 bases and J 1 base, with 15 bases left between them. The chain's CDR3 is CSVELGSHLSYEQYF. Written as DNA, the CDR3 is TGCAGCGTTGAACTCGGATCGCACCTATCCTACGAGCAGTACTTC.